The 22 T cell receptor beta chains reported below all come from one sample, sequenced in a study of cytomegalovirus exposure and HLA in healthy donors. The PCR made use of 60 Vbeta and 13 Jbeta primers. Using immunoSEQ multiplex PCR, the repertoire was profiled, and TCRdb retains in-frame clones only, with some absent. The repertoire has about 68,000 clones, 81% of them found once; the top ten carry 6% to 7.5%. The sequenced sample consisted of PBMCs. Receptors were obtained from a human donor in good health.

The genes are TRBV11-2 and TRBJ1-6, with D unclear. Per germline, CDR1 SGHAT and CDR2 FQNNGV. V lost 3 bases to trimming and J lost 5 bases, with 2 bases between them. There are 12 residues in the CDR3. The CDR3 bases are TGTGCCAGCAGCTTCGATAATTCACCCCTCCACTTT. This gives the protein CASSFDNSPLHF.

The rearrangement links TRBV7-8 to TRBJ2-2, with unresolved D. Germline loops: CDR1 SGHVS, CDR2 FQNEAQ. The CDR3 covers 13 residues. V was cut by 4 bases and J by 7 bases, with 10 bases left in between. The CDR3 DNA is TGTGCCAGCAGCTCCAAAGTCGGCGGGGAGCTGTTTTTT. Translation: CASSSKVGGELFF. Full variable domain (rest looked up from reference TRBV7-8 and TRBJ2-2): GAGVSQSPRYKVAKRGQDVALRCDPISGHVSLFWYQQALGQGPEFLTYFQNEAQLDKSGLPSDRFFAERPEGSVSTLKIQRTQQEDSAVYLCASSSKVGGELFFGEGSRLTVL.

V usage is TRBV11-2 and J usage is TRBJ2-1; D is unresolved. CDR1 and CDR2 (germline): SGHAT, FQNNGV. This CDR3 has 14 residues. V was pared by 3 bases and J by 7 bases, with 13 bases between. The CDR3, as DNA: TGTGCCAGCAGCTTTTGGAGCCCCATGAATGAGCAGTTCTTC. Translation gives CASSFWSPMNEQFF. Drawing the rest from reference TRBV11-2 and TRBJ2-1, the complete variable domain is EAGVAQSPRYKIIEKRQSVAFWCNPISGHATLYWYQQILGQGPKLLIQFQNNGVVDDSQLPKDRFSAERLKGVDSTLKIQPAKLEDSAVYLCASSFWSPMNEQFFGPGTRLTVL.

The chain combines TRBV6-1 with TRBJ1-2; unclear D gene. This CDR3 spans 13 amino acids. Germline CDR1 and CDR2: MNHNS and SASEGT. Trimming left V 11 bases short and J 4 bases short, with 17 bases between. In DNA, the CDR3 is TGTGCCCACCGGGTCCCCGGGAGCTATGGCTACACCTTC. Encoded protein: CAHRVPGSYGYTF.

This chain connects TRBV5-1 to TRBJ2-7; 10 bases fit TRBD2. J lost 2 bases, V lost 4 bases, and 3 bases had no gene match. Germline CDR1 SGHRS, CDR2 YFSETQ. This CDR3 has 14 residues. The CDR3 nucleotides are TGCGCCAGCAGCCAAAGCGGGGGGGCCTACGAGCAGTACTTC. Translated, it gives CASSQSGGAYEQYF.

CDR3 region: CATSRRGTYNEQFF. DNA for the CDR3: TGTGCCACCAGCAGGCGGGGGACCTACAATGAGCAGTTCTTC. The V call is TRBV15, the J call TRBJ2-1; 7 bases agree with TRBD2. The CDR3 totals 14 residues. Germline V gives CDR1 LNHNV, CDR2 YYDKDF (reference sequence). V was pared by 3 bases and J by 2 bases, with 1 base of the junction left unmatched.

CDR3 amino acids: CASSSIMAMHGTRDYEQYF. The CDR3 nucleotides are TGTGCCAGCAGCTCAATTATGGCGATGCATGGGACACGAGACTACGAGCAGTACTTC. The J gene is TRBJ2-7, the V gene TRBV7-2, with D possibly TRBD1 on 6 matching bases. V lost 4 bases and J 3 bases, leaving 28 bases between the germline ends. This CDR3 has 19 amino acids. Looked up from germline, CDR1 is SGHTA and CDR2 is FQGNSA.

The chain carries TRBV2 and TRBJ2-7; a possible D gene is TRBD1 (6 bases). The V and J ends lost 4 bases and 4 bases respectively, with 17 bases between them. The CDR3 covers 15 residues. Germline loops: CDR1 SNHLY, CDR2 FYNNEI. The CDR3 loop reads CASSGRPVQGYEQYF. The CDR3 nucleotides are TGTGCCAGCAGTGGGAGGCCGGTTCAGGGGTACGAGCAGTACTTC.

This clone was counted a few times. The CDR3 DNA is TGTGCCAGCAGCCAGGGCGGGGGGCCTGACACAGATACGCAGTATTTT. Its protein product is CASSQGGGPDTDTQYF. The gene calls are TRBV4-2 and TRBJ2-3, with 8 bases lining up with TRBD2. V dropped 3 bases and J dropped 2; count of bases not matched to a gene: 7. CDR1 and CDR2 from the germline V gene are LGHNA and YNFKEQ. The CDR3 totals 16 residues.

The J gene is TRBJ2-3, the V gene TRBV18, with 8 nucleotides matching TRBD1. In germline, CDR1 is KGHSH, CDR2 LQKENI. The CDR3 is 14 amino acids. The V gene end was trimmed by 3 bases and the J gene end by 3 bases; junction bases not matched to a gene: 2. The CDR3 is CASSPRTGTDTQYF. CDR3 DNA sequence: TGTGCCAGCTCACCGAGGACAGGGACAGATACGCAGTATTTT.

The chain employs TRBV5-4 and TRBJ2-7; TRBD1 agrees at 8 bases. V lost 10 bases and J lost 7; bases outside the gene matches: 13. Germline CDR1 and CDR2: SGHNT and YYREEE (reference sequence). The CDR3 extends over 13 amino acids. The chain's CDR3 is CAATVDRVREQYF. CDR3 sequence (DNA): TGTGCCGCCACCGTGGACAGGGTTCGGGAGCAGTACTTC.

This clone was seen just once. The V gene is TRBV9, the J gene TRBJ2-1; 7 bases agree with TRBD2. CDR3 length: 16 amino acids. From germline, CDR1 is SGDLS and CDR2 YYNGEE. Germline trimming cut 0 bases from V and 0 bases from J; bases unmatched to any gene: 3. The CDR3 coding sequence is TGTGCCAGCAGCGTAGGAGGACTAGTCTCCTACAATGAGCAGTTCTTC. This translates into CASSVGGLVSYNEQFF. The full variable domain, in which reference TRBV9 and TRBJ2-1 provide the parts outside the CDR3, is DSGVTQTPKHLITATGQRVTLRCSPRSGDLSVYWYQQSLDQGLQFLIQYYNGEERAKGNILERFSAQQFPDLHSELNLSSLELGDSALYFCASSVGGLVSYNEQFFGPGTRLTVL.

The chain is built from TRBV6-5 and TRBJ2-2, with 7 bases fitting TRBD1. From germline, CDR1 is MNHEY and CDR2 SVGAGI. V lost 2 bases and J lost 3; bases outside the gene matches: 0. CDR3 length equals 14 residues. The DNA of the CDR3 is TGTGCCAGCAGTTACACAGGGGACACCGGGGAGCTGTTTTTT. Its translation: CASSYTGDTGELFF.

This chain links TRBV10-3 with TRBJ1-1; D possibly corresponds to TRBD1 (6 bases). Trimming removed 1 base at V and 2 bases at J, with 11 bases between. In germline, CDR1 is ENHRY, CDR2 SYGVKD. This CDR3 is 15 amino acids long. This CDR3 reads CAISEYGRGNTEAFF. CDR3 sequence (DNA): TGTGCCATCAGTGAGTACGGCAGGGGTAACACTGAAGCTTTCTTT.

In DNA form, the CDR3 reads TGTGCCAGTAGTATCTTGAACACCGGGGAGCTGTTTTTT. Its protein product is CASSILNTGELFF. V is TRBV19 and J is TRBJ2-2; D uncertain. V was cut by 3 bases and J by 1 base, with 3 bases left in between. This CDR3 spans 13 amino acids. Germline CDR1 LNHDA, CDR2 SQIVND (reference sequence).

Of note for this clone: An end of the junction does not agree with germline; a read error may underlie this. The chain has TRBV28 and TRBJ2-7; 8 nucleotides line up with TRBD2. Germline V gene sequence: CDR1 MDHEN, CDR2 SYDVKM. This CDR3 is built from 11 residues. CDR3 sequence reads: CASGTSGGPTF. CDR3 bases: TGTGCCAGCGGCACGAGCGGGGGCCCAACCTTC.

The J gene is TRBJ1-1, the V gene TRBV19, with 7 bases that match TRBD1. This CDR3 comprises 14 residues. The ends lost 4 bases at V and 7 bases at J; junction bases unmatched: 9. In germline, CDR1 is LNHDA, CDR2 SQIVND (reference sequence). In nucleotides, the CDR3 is TGTGCCAGTAGTACTCACACAGGGGCCAGTGAAGCTTTCTTT. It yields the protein CASSTHTGASEAFF.

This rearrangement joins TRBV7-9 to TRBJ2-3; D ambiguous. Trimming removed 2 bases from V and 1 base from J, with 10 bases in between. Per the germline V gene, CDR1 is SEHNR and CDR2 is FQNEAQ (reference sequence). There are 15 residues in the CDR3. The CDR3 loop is CASSLLNLGTDTQYF. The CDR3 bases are TGTGCCAGCAGCTTACTAAACCTGGGCACAGATACGCAGTATTTT.

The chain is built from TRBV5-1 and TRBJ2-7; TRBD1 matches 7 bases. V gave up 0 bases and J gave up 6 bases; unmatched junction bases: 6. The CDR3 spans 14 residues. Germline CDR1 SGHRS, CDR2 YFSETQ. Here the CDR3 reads CASSLGQGVSEQYF. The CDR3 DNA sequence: TGCGCCAGCAGCTTGGGTCAGGGGGTTAGCGAGCAGTACTTC.

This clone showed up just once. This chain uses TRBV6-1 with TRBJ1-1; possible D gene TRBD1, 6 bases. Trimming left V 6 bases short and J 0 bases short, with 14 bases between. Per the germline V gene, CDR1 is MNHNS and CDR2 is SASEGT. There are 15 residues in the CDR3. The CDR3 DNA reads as TGTGCCAGCAGGGATTTGGGGGGGCTGAACACTGAAGCTTTCTTT. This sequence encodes CASRDLGGLNTEAFF.

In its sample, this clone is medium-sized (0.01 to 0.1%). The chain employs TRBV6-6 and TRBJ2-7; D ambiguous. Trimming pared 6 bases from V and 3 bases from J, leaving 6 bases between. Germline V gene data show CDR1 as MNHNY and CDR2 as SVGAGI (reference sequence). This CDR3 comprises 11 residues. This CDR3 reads CASSPYYEQYF. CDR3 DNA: TGTGCCAGCAGCCCCTACTACGAGCAGTACTTC.

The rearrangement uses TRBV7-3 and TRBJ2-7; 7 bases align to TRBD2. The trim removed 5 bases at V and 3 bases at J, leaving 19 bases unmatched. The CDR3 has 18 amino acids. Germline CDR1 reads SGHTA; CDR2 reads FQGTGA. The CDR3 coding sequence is TGTGCCAGCAGCCTCCGGGTGGCTGTGGCGGGGGAGCACTACGAGCAGTACTTC. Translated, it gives CASSLRVAVAGEHYEQYF.